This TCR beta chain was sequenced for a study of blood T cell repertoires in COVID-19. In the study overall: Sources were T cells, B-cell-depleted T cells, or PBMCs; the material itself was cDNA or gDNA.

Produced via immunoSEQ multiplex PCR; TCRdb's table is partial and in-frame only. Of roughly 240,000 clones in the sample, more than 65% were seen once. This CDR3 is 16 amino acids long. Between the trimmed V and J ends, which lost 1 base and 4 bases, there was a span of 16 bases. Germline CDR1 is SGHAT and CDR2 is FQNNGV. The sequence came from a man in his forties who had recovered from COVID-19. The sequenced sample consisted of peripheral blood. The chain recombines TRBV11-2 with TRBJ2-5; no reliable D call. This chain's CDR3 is CASSLGIELPRETQYF. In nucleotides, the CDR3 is TGTGCCAGCAGCTTAGGTATTGAACTACCGAGAGAGACCCAGTACTTC.